Listed below are T cell receptor beta chains from one sample, sequenced in a study of blood T cell repertoires in COVID-19. Using immunoSEQ multiplex PCR, the repertoire was profiled, and TCRdb retains in-frame clones only, with some absent. The repertoire has more than 350,000 clones, around 89% of them found once; the top ten carry 0.9% to 1.1%. The material sequenced was PBMCs or T cells enriched from blood (not recorded which). The source of these receptors is a man aged 18-30 years who had recovered from COVID-19. CDR3s include the opening cysteine and the closing phenylalanine or tryptophan. The order of the fields is V gene, J gene, CDR3 protein.

V: TRBV21-1; J: TRBJ1-2; CDR3: CASYSKIQVRGYTF
V: TRBV23-1; J: TRBJ1-2; CDR3: CASSQLAGADYGYTF
V: TRBV9; J: TRBJ2-4; CDR3: CASSVQGGLAKNIQYF
V: TRBV7-9; J: TRBJ2-1; CDR3: CASSLAHPPRRGLYNEQFF
V: TRBV3-1/TRBV3-2; J: TRBJ1-6; CDR3: CASSPVLGSPLHF
V: TRBV19; J: TRBJ2-3; CDR3: CASSIGSADTQYF
V: TRBV18; J: TRBJ2-1; CDR3: CASSLVPGVTVNEQFF
V: TRBV27; J: TRBJ2-2; CDR3: CASSSGGANTGELFF
V: TRBV7-9; J: TRBJ1-2; CDR3: CASSLNPLSYGYTF
V: TRBV18; J: TRBJ2-1; CDR3: CASSPSSRKEGFF
V: TRBV5-1; J: TRBJ2-7; CDR3: CASSSQGEIYEQYF
V: TRBV7-9; J: TRBJ2-7; CDR3: CASSFSGRAYEQYF
V: TRBV3-1/TRBV3-2; J: TRBJ1-5; CDR3: CASSQDPQGNQPQHF
V: TRBV7-8; J: TRBJ2-6; CDR3: CASGGSGWVSGANVLTF
V: TRBV4-2; J: TRBJ1-5; CDR3: CASSQDRGESNQPQHF
V: TRBV9; J: TRBJ1-3; CDR3: CASSPRTGHYSGNTIYF
V: TRBV9; J: TRBJ2-6; CDR3: CASSVLRDTRNSGANVLTF
V: TRBV28; J: TRBJ1-5; CDR3: CASREGAQGNQPQHF
V: TRBV28; J: TRBJ2-2; CDR3: CASSQGGVGELFF
V: TRBV7-9; J: TRBJ2-5; CDR3: CASSLGTRLLDRRLETQYF
V: TRBV24-1; J: TRBJ2-7; CDR3: CATSGQGSGEQYF
V: TRBV10-3; J: TRBJ2-3; CDR3: CAISGLIAGGLTDTQYF
V: TRBV4-1; J: TRBJ1-2; CDR3: CASSQDPAGRYGYTF
V: TRBV18; J: TRBJ1-6; CDR3: CASSPWTEVNSPLHF
V: TRBV7-9; J: TRBJ2-3; CDR3: CASSLRPGGLAITDTQYF
V: TRBV2; J: TRBJ2-7; CDR3: CASNPQGVHYEQYF
V: TRBV7-6; J: TRBJ2-1; CDR3: CASSLVMSGEQFF
V: TRBV25-1; J: TRBJ1-6; CDR3: CASSEPRGHNSPLHF
V: TRBV27; J: TRBJ2-5; CDR3: CASSPGLAGGRGTQYF
V: TRBV4-2; J: TRBJ1-2; CDR3: CASSLSAGGINYGYTF
V: TRBV19; J: TRBJ1-4; CDR3: CASSWESATNEKLFF
V: TRBV19; J: TRBJ2-1; CDR3: CASSSYTPRERPRDEQFF
V: TRBV5-1; J: TRBJ1-3; CDR3: CASSTGTSSGNTIYF
V: TRBV28; J: TRBJ1-4; CDR3: CASRTRGLGTNEKLFF
V: TRBV5-4; J: TRBJ2-1; CDR3: CASRAGAYNEQFF
V: TRBV5-6; J: TRBJ2-7; CDR3: CASKESGTASYEQYF
V: TRBV3-1/TRBV3-2; J: TRBJ2-6; CDR3: CASSQRTGYSGANVLTF
V: TRBV27; J: TRBJ2-7; CDR3: CASSVTGTSFYEQYF
V: TRBV7-3; J: TRBJ1-6; CDR3: CASSPRQGARSYNSPLHF
V: TRBV6-4; J: TRBJ2-1; CDR3: CASSDHHSGSYNEQFF
V: TRBV5-1; J: TRBJ1-6; CDR3: CASSFTGTGTNSPLHF
V: TRBV28; J: TRBJ2-3; CDR3: CASRLRGAGSFTDTQYF
V: TRBV19; J: TRBJ2-2; CDR3: CASSIGLAGGSRYTGELFF
V: TRBV9; J: TRBJ1-1; CDR3: CASSPVTRRGNEAFF